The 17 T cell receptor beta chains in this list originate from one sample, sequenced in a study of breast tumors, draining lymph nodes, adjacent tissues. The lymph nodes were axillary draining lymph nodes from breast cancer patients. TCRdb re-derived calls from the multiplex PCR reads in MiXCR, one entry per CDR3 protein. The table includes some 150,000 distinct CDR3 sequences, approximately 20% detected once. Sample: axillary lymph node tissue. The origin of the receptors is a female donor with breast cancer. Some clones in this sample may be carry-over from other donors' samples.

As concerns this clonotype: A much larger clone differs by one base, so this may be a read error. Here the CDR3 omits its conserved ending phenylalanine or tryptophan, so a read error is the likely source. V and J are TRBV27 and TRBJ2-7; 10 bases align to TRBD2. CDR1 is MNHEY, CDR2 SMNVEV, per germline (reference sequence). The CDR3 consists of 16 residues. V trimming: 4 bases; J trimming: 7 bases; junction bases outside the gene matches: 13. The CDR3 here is CASSYRASGSQWEQYL. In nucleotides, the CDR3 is TGTGCCAGCAGTTACCGAGCTAGCGGGAGTCAGTGGGAGCAGTACCTC.

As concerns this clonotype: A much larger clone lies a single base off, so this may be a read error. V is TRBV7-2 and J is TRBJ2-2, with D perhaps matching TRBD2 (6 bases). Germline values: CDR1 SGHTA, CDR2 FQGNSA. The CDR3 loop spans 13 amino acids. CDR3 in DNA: TGTGCCAGAAGCTTAGAGGGGACTGGGGAGCTGTTTTTT. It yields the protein CARSLEGTGELFF.

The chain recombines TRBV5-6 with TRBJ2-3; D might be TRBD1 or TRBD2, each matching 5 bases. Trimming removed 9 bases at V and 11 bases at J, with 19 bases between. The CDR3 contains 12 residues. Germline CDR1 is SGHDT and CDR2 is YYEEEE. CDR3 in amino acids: CANGLRGPQQYF. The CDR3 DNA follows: TGTGCCAACGGCTTGAGGGGCCCCCAGCAGTATTTT.

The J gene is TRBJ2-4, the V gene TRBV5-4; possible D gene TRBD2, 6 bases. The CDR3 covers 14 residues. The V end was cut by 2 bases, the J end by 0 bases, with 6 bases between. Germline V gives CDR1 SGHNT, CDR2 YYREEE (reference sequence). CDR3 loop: CASSLAGAKNIQYF. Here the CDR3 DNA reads TGTGCCAGCAGCTTAGCGGGAGCCAAAAACATTCAGTACTTC.

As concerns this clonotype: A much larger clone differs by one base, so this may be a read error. In DNA, the CDR3 is TGTGCCTGGAGTGGCAGGGGCGTAAGGGTGCAGTACTTC. This codes for CAWSGRGVRVQYF. The rearrangement joins TRBV30 to TRBJ2-7; TRBD1 is a possible D gene (6 bases). The CDR3 loop spans 13 amino acids. CDR1 and CDR2 (germline): GTSNPN, SVGIG (reference sequence). Between the trimmed V and J ends, which lost 1 base and 9 bases, there was a span of 16 bases.

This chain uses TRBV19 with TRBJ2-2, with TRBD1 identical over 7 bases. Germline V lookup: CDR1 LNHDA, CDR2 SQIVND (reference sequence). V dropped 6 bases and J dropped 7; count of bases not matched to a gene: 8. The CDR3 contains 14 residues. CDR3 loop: CASRQTGVGGELFF. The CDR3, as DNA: TGTGCCAGTAGACAAACAGGGGTAGGCGGGGAGCTGTTTTTT.

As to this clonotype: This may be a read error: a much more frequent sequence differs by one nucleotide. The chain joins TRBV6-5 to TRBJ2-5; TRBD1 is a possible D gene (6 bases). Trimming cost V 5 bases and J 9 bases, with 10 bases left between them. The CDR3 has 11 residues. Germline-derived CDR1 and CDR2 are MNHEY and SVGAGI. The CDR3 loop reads CASSLKGAQYF. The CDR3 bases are TGTGCCAGCAGTCTTAAGGGGGCCCAGTACTTC.

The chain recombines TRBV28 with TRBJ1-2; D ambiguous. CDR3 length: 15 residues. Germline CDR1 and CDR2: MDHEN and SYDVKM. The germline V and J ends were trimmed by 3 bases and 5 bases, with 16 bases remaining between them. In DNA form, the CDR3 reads TGTGCCAGCAGTTTCTCAATGGGCCTAGGGTATGGCTACACCTTC. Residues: CASSFSMGLGYGYTF.

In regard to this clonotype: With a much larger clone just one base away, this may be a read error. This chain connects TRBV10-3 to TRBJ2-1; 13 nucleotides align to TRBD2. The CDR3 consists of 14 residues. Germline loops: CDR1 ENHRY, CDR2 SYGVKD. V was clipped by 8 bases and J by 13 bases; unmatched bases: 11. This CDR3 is CAIGTSGGAADQFF. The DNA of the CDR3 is TGTGCCATCGGAACTAGCGGGGGGGCCGCCGACCAGTTCTTC.

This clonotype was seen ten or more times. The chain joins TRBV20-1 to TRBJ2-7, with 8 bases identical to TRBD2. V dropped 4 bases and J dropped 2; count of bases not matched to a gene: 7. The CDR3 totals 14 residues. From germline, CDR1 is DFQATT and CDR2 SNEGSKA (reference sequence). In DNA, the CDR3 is TGCAGTGCTACAATAGCGGGAAAACCCTACGAGCAGTACTTC. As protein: CSATIAGKPYEQYF.

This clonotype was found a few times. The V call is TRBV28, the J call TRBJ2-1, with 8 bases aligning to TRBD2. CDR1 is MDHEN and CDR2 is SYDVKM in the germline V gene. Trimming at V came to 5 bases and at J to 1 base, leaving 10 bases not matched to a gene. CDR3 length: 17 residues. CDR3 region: CASSALGGAGSYNEQFF. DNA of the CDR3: TGTGCCAGCAGTGCCCTCGGGGGGGCGGGATCCTACAATGAGCAGTTCTTC.

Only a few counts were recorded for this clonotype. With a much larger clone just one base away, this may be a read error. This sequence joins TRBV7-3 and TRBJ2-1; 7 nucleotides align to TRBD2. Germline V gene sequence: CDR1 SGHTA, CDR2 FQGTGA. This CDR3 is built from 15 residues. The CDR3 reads CASSLTGREAGEQLF. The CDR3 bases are TGTGCCAGCAGCTTAACAGGCCGGGAGGCAGGTGAGCAGCTCTTC.

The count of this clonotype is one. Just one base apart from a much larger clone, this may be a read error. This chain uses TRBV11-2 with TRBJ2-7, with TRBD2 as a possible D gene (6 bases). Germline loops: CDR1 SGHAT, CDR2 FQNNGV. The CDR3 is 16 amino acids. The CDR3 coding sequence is TGTGCCAGCAGCTTAAAGTTGTTCGGGAGAGCCTACGTGCAGTACTTC. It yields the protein CASSLKLFGRAYVQYF.

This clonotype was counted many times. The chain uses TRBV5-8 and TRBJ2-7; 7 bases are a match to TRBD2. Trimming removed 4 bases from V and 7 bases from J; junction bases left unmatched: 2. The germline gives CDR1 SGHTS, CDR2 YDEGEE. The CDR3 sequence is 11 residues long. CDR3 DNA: TGTGCCAGCAGCGGGCGGGGGGAGCAGTACTTC. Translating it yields CASSGRGEQYF.

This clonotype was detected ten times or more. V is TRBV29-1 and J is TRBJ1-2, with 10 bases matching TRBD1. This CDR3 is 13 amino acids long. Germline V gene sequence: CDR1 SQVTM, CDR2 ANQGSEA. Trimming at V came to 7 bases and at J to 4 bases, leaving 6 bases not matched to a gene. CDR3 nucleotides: TGCAGCGGGGGACAGGGGAAAGGCTATGGCTACACCTTC. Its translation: CSGGQGKGYGYTF.

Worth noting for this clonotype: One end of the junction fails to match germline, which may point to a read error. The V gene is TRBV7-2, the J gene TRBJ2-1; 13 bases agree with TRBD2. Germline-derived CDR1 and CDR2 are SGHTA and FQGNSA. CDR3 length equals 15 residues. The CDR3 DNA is TGTGCCAACAGCTCAAAACTAGCGGGAGGGAATGAGCAGCTCTTC. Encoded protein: CANSSKLAGGNEQLF.

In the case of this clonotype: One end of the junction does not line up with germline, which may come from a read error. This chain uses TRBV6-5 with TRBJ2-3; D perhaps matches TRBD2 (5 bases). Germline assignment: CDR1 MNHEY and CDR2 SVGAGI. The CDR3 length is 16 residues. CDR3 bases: TGTGCCAGCAGCTACTCCACGGGGTCGGCGGCAGATACGCAGTATTTT. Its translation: CASSYSTGSAADTQYF.